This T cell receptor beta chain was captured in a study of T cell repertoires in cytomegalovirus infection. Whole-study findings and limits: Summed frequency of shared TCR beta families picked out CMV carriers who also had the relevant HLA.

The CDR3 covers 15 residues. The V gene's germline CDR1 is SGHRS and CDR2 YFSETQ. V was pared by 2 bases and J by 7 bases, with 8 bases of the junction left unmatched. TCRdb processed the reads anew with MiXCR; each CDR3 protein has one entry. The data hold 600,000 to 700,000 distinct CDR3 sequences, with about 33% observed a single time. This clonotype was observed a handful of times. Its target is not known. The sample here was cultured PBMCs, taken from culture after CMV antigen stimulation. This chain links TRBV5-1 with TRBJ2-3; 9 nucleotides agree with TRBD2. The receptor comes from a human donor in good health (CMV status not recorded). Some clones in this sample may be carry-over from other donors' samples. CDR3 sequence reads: CASSLSGGTPNTQYF. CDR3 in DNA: TGCGCCAGCAGCTTAAGCGGGGGGACCCCAAATACGCAGTATTTT.